This is a list of T cell receptor beta chains from one sample in a study of OX40 agonist ivuxolimab in advanced cancers. Profiling relied on immunoSEQ multiplex PCR, and the TCRdb table lists in-frame clones only, not all of them. The data show tens of thousands of clones, 65% to 90% seen once. Sequences were derived from CD4+ or CD8+ T cells sorted from blood, sampled in a trial of the OX40 agonist ivuxolimab. Receptors originate from an adult with an advanced solid tumor such as melanoma, head and neck, liver or kidney cancer. Each CDR3 is given with its conserved first and last residue. Fields, in order: CDR3 length, D gene, J gene, clone size, V gene, CDR3 protein, CDR3 DNA. D genes are given only for firm matches. A clone size is listed for some rows: how often the clone was seen (once, few, many), or a class if it is expanded.

17	TRBD2	TRBJ2-1	.	TRBV4-1	CASSQEWETSGAYEQFF	TGCGCCAGCAGCCAAGAATGGGAGACTAGCGGGGCTTATGAGCAGTTCTTC
14	.	TRBJ1-2	.	TRBV2	CASSPLPHNYGYTF	TGTGCCAGCTCGCCTTTACCGCATAACTATGGCTACACCTTC
15	TRBD2	TRBJ2-1	.	TRBV19	CASSIVAGEVNEQFF	TGTGCCAGTAGTATTGTGGCGGGGGAAGTCAATGAGCAGTTCTTC
13	.	TRBJ1-1	.	TRBV7-9	CASSLTQNTEAFF	TGTGCCAGCAGCCTTACACAGAACACTGAAGCTTTCTTT
16	TRBD2	TRBJ2-5	few	TRBV7-9	CASSLSASGAQETQYF	TGTGCCAGCAGCTTATCGGCTAGCGGGGCTCAAGAGACCCAGTACTTC
12	.	TRBJ1-1	.	TRBV2	CAREDADTEAFF	TGTGCCAGAGAGGACGCAGACACTGAAGCTTTCTTT
13	.	TRBJ2-7	.	TRBV7-9	CASSFPYKDEQYF	TGTGCCAGCAGCTTTCCATACAAGGACGAGCAGTACTTC
14	TRBD1	TRBJ1-2	.	TRBV13	CASSSGQVDYGYTF	TGTGCCAGCAGCTCGGGACAGGTCGACTATGGCTACACCTTC
13	TRBD2	TRBJ2-1	.	TRBV7-9	CATGTSGSNEQFF	TGTGCCACCGGGACTAGCGGTTCCAATGAGCAGTTCTTC
11	.	TRBJ2-7	.	TRBV19	CASSLRGEQYF	TGTGCCAGTAGTCTCAGGGGCGAGCAGTACTTC
15	.	TRBJ2-2	.	TRBV5-4	CASSLWASNTGELFF	TGTGCCAGCAGCTTGTGGGCATCGAACACCGGGGAGCTGTTTTTT
13	.	TRBJ1-1	.	TRBV27	CASSWTVNTEAFF	TGTGCCAGCAGTTGGACAGTGAACACTGAAGCTTTCTTT
15	.	TRBJ1-1	.	TRBV5-6	CASSLLGGRYTEAFF	TGTGCCAGCAGCTTGCTTGGGGGGAGATACACTGAAGCTTTCTTT
16	.	TRBJ1-1	.	TRBV5-7	CASSLRRVRVNTEAFF	TGTGCCAGCAGCTTACGGAGGGTAAGGGTGAACACTGAAGCTTTCTTT
13	.	TRBJ1-1	.	TRBV29-1	CSVELGAITEAFF	TGCAGCGTTGAACTGGGGGCAATCACTGAAGCTTTCTTT
12	.	TRBJ2-7	.	TRBV29-1	CSVGGLGYEQYF	TGCAGCGTTGGTGGGCTGGGCTACGAGCAGTACTTC
15	.	TRBJ2-7	.	TRBV27	CASSRGTVSSYEQYF	TGTGCCAGCAGTAGAGGGACGGTAAGCTCCTACGAGCAGTACTTC
16	TRBD2	TRBJ2-1	.	TRBV7-9	CASQTSGGTIPNEQFF	TGTGCCAGCCAGACTAGCGGGGGGACTATACCGAATGAGCAGTTCTTC
12	.	TRBJ2-1	.	TRBV21-1	CASNQGSGEQFF	TGTGCCAGCAACCAGGGTTCTGGTGAGCAGTTCTTC
18	TRBD1	TRBJ1-2	.	TRBV10-2	CASSESETGTGTPYGYTF	TGCGCCAGCAGTGAGTCGGAGACAGGGACCGGAACACCGTATGGCTACACCTTC
15	.	TRBJ2-3	once	TRBV11-2	CASTLWDQQIDTQYF	TGTGCCAGCACTCTCTGGGACCAACAAATAGATACGCAGTATTTT